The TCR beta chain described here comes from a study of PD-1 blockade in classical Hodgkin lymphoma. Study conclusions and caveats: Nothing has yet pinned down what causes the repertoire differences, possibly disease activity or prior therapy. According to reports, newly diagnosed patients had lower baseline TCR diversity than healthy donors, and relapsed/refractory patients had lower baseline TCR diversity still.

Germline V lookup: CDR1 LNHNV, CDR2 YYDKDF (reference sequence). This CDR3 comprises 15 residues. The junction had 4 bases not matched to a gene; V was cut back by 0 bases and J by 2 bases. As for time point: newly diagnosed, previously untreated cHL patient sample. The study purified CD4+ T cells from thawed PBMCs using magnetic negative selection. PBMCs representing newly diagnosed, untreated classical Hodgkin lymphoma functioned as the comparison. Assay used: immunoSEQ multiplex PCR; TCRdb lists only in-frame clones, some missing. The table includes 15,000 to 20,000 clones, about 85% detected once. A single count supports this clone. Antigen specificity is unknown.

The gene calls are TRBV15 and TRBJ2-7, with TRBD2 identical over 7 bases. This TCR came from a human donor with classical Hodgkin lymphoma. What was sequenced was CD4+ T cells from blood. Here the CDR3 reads CATSREGGLAYEQYF. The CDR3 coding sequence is TGTGCCACCAGCAGAGAGGGAGGACTAGCCTACGAGCAGTACTTC.